This T cell receptor beta chain was documented in a study of blood T cells in healthy people across ages. About the study: Template switching recovered approximately one barcoded beta molecule for every two T cells.

Through a sample-barcoded 5' primer and a J-beta primer mix, a second PCR was run for roughly 7 to 11 cycles. One entry per CDR3 protein, called by TCRdb with MiXCR from the 5' RACE reads. The sample gives 1.5 million to 2 million distinct CDR3 sequences, roughly 30% of which show up once; 7.7% is in the top ten. The CDR3 consists of 16 residues. With 2 bases removed from V and 7 bases from J, the gap between germline ends came to 18 bases. The V gene's germline CDR1 is SGHTA and CDR2 FQGTGA. This receptor was obtained from a woman in her 30s in good health. Sequenced: blood. The rearrangement joins TRBV7-3 to TRBJ2-1; D is possibly TRBD2 (6 bases). CDR3 in amino acids: CASSLGGGTPGNEQFF. The CDR3 bases are TGTGCCAGCAGCTTAGGTGGGGGGACCCCGGGTAATGAGCAGTTCTTC. The full variable domain, in which reference TRBV7-3 and TRBJ2-1 provide the parts outside the CDR3, is GAGVSQTPSNKVTEKGKYVELRCDPISGHTALYWYRQSLGQGPEFLIYFQGTGAADDSGLPNDRFFAVRPEGSVSTLKIQRTERGDSAVYLCASSLGGGTPGNEQFFGPGTRLTVL.